The 28 T cell receptor beta chains below come from one sample, sequenced in a study of graft-versus-host responses after intestinal transplantation. Some clones are missing from TCRdb's copy, which holds only in-frame ones; the method was immunoSEQ multiplex PCR. The data contain just over 70,000 clones, nearly 85% of them seen just once; the ten biggest clones take up 0.39%. Their antigens remain unidentified. The source material was unstimulated CD4+ T cells sorted from spleen or lymph node cells, sampled before transplant. The receptors derive from a human donor who was the organ donor for an intestinal transplant.

The chain uses TRBV7-2 and TRBJ2-7, with D possibly being TRBD1 (5 bases). Trimming removed 3 bases from V and 4 bases from J, with 10 bases in between. CDR3 size: 13 residues. The germline V gene encodes CDR1 SGHTA and CDR2 FQGNSA. As DNA, the CDR3 is TGTGCCAGCAGCTTGTCGACAGAATACGAGCAGTACGTC. It is translated as CASSLSTEYEQYV.

This clone was seen a single time. This chain links TRBV6-1 with TRBJ1-6; 8 bases map to TRBD1. The CDR3 totals 15 residues. The germline V gene has CDR1 MNHNS and CDR2 SASEGT. J lost 9 bases, V lost 6 bases, and 10 bases had no gene match. CDR3 sequence (DNA): TGTGCCAGCAGGAAAGCACAGGGGGTAGGTTCACCCCTCCACTTT. It encodes CASRKAQGVGSPLHF.

The chain carries TRBV30 and TRBJ1-5; 7 nucleotides match TRBD1. The V and J ends lost 0 bases and 6 bases, in that order; junction bases with no gene match: 8. Germline lookup yields CDR1 GTSNPN and CDR2 SVGIG (reference sequence). The CDR3 is 15 residues long. DNA for the CDR3: TGTGCCTGGAGTGTAGTCAGGGGGGTTGGTCAGCCCCAGCATTTT. It specifies CAWSVVRGVGQPQHF. The variable domain in full, with the rest retrieved from reference TRBV30 and TRBJ1-5, is SQTIHQWPATLVQPVGSPLSLECTVEGTSNPNLYWYRQAAGRGLQLLFYSVGIGQISSEVPQNLSASRPQDRQFILSSKKLLLSDSGFYLCAWSVVRGVGQPQHFGDGTRLSIL.

CDR3 sequence reads: CASSEAGYPYGYTF. CDR3 DNA: TGCGCCAGCAGTGAAGCGGGTTACCCCTATGGCTACACCTTC. The J gene is TRBJ1-2, the V gene TRBV10-1, with D hard to call. V lost 3 bases to trimming and J lost 4 bases, with 12 bases between them. The CDR3 is made up of 14 amino acids. Germline loops: CDR1 WNHNN, CDR2 SYGVQD (reference sequence).

J is TRBJ2-1 and V is TRBV6-5, with D possibly TRBD2 on 7 matching bases. This CDR3 contains 16 residues. The germline V gene encodes CDR1 MNHEY and CDR2 SVGAGI. V was cut by 1 base and J by 5 bases, with 15 bases left in between. CDR3 DNA: TGTGCCAGCAGTTACTTAGAGGGGGGGCGAGACAATGAGCAGTTCTTC. Translated, it gives CASSYLEGGRDNEQFF.

The chain recombines TRBV28 with TRBJ2-7; D gene uncertain. CDR3 length: 14 residues. CDR1 and CDR2 from the germline V gene are MDHEN and SYDVKM. V was shortened by 4 bases and J by 5 bases, with 15 bases between the two germline ends. CDR3 coding DNA: TGTGCCAGCAGTTCAGGTGGCGTCTTTGACGAGCAGTACGTC. Its translation: CASSSGGVFDEQYV.

This sequence joins TRBV6-5 and TRBJ2-5; D is uncertain. V shed 5 bases and J shed 6 bases, with 7 bases lying between them. Germline V gene data show CDR1 as MNHEY and CDR2 as SVGAGI. This CDR3 has 11 residues. The CDR3 sequence is CASSLRQTQYF. The CDR3 nucleotides read TGTGCCAGCAGTCTACGCCAGACCCAGTACTTC.

The V gene is TRBV6-5, the J gene TRBJ2-6; 7 bases are shared with TRBD2. V dropped 4 bases and J dropped 2; count of bases not matched to a gene: 5. CDR1 and CDR2 (germline): MNHEY, SVGAGI. The CDR3 has 16 amino acids. CDR3 in DNA: TGTGCCAGCAGTTTCATTCGGGGGGCTGGGGCCAACGTCCTGACTTTC. This codes for CASSFIRGAGANVLTF.

A word on this clone: No conserved phenylalanine or tryptophan is present at the end of the CDR3, so a read error is the likely explanation. The DNA is left out, because the CDR3 cannot be placed on it with certainty; the CDR3 is given as TCRdb lists it. The genes are TRBV12-2 and TRBJ2-2; the DNA was not compared with TRBD1, the D call given in the table. TRBV12-2 is a recognized pseudogene. The CDR3 totals 10 residues, both ends included. The CDR3 protein is CASRLAVLGH.

This clone was picked up one time. V and J are TRBV7-9 and TRBJ2-2; 7 bases match TRBD2. V shed 7 bases and J 5 bases; nucleotides not matched to a gene: 16. This CDR3 comprises 17 residues. Germline CDR1 reads SEHNR; CDR2 reads FQNEAQ (reference sequence). The CDR3 reads CASTLQNPGRGTGELFF. CDR3 DNA: TGTGCCAGCACCCTTCAAAACCCGGGGAGGGGTACCGGGGAGCTGTTTTTT.

The chain recombines TRBV4-2 with TRBJ2-3; 7 bases are a match to TRBD2. This CDR3 contains 14 residues. Germline V gene data show CDR1 as LGHNA and CDR2 as YNFKEQ. V was clipped by 0 bases and J by 7 bases; unmatched bases: 4. CDR3: CASSQDPSGYTQYF. CDR3 sequence (DNA): TGTGCCAGCAGCCAAGACCCTAGCGGATATACGCAGTATTTT.

This chain connects TRBV2 to TRBJ2-1; maybe TRBD1 (5 bases). In germline, CDR1 is SNHLY, CDR2 FYNNEI. There are 11 residues in the CDR3. V lost 8 bases and J 4 bases, leaving 6 bases between the germline ends. The CDR3 sequence is CASGAYNEQFF. Here the CDR3 DNA reads TGTGCCAGCGGGGCTTACAATGAGCAGTTCTTC.

J is TRBJ2-2 and V is TRBV28, with TRBD2 matching 8 bases. The CDR3 runs to 17 residues. Germline loops: CDR1 MDHEN, CDR2 SYDVKM. V was clipped by 3 bases and J by 1 base; unmatched bases: 7. CDR3 nucleotide sequence: TGTGCCAGCAGTTTGCCCGCGGGGGGCCTGAACACCGGGGAGCTGTTTTTT. It codes for CASSLPAGGLNTGELFF.

Relative to its sample, this clone is medium-sized. The chain combines TRBV28 with TRBJ1-4, with D tentatively TRBD1 (5 bases). The ends were cut back, 7 bases at V and 10 bases at J, with 13 bases in the middle. Germline assignment: CDR1 MDHEN and CDR2 SYDVKM. The CDR3 runs to 12 residues. This CDR3 reads CASIGTTGKLFF. The CDR3 DNA is TGTGCCAGCATAGGGACTACAGGAAAACTGTTTTTT.

This clone showed up just a few times. The chain carries TRBV28 and TRBJ1-1; D not resolved. V dropped 8 bases and J dropped 1 base, with 8 bases sitting between them. The CDR3 is 12 residues long. CDR1 MDHEN and CDR2 SYDVKM come from the germline V gene. The CDR3 sequence: CASSTQNTEAFF. DNA of the CDR3: TGTGCCAGCTCCACACAGAACACTGAAGCTTTCTTT.

This chain uses TRBV5-4 with TRBJ2-1; 9 bases agree with TRBD2. The CDR3 has 17 amino acids. The V gene's germline CDR1 is SGHNT and CDR2 YYREEE (reference sequence). With V trimmed by 4 bases and J by 3 bases, 11 bases remained unmatched. In DNA form, the CDR3 reads TGTGCCAGCAGCCCTCGGAGTAGCGGGGGACGCTACAATGAGCAGTTCTTC. Its protein product is CASSPRSSGGRYNEQFF.

The count of this clone is one. The chain couples TRBV28 to TRBJ1-5, with TRBD1 matching 10 bases. The CDR3 sequence is 19 residues long. Trimming removed 6 bases from V and 0 bases from J; junction bases left unmatched: 14. The germline V gene encodes CDR1 MDHEN and CDR2 SYDVKM. The CDR3 sequence: CASSPARDRGGNSNQPQHF. The DNA for the CDR3 is TGTGCCAGCAGCCCCGCCCGGGACAGGGGAGGGAATAGCAATCAGCCCCAGCATTTT.

This clone showed up just a few times. The rearrangement joins TRBV6-1 to TRBJ1-4, with TRBD1 identical over 10 bases. CDR1 MNHNS and CDR2 SASEGT come from the germline V gene. The V gene end was trimmed by 4 bases and the J gene end by 7 bases; junction bases not matched to a gene: 15. The CDR3 covers 18 residues. The CDR3 reads CASSAHSRQGALGEKLFF. The CDR3 DNA is TGTGCCAGCAGTGCCCACAGTAGACAGGGGGCGCTCGGTGAAAAACTGTTTTTT.

This rearrangement joins TRBV6-4 to TRBJ2-6; D unclear. Trimming shortened V by 6 bases and J by 0 bases, and 3 bases separated the two germline ends. The CDR3 has 13 amino acids. Germline V lookup: CDR1 MRHNA, CDR2 SNTAGT. CDR3 in DNA: TGTGCCAGCAGGGCCTCTGGGGCCAACGTCCTGACTTTC. Amino acid sequence: CASRASGANVLTF.

This chain connects TRBV4-1 to TRBJ2-7; tentatively, D is TRBD1 (6 bases). Trimming left V 2 bases short and J 3 bases short, with 11 bases between. The germline V gene has CDR1 MGHRA and CDR2 YSYEKL. The CDR3 covers 14 residues. The CDR3: CASSQHGTLYEQYV. CDR3 nucleotide sequence: TGCGCCAGCAGCCAACACGGGACACTCTACGAGCAGTACGTC.

This chain uses TRBV5-6 with TRBJ2-3; 9 positions agree with TRBD2. V dropped 4 bases and J dropped 2; count of bases not matched to a gene: 2. The germline CDR1 and CDR2 sequences are SGHDT and YYEEEE. The CDR3 has 14 residues. CDR3: CASSIAGATDTQYF. The CDR3 DNA reads TGTGCCAGCAGCATAGCGGGGGCCACAGATACGCAGTATTTT.

The chain recombines TRBV7-8 with TRBJ2-2; 7 bases match TRBD1. Germline V lookup: CDR1 SGHVS, CDR2 FQNEAQ. With 5 bases clipped from V and 7 bases from J, the junction kept 10 bases outside the gene matches. The CDR3 is made up of 15 amino acids. The CDR3 protein is CASSPSGGGGGELFF. The CDR3 coding sequence is TGTGCCAGCAGCCCCTCAGGGGGTGGCGGCGGGGAGCTGTTTTTT.

The chain has TRBV28 and TRBJ2-2; 11 bases align to TRBD2. CDR3 length equals 15 residues. Germline V lookup: CDR1 MDHEN, CDR2 SYDVKM. The junction had 6 bases not matched to a gene; V was cut back by 6 bases and J by 6 bases. The CDR3 is CASRIAGGVSGELFF. For the CDR3, the DNA is TGTGCCAGCAGAATAGCGGGGGGGGTATCCGGGGAGCTGTTTTTT.

The chain employs TRBV5-4 and TRBJ2-2, with D possibly being TRBD2 (7 bases). The CDR3 totals 16 residues. Germline-derived CDR1 and CDR2 are SGHNT and YYREEE (reference sequence). V dropped 4 bases and J dropped 4 bases, with 17 bases sitting between them. The CDR3 DNA follows: TGTGCCAGCAGCAGGGGGGGAGGGGGAGTCACCGGGGAGCTGTTTTTT. Translating gives CASSRGGGGVTGELFF.

V and J are TRBV7-8 and TRBJ2-3, with 8 bases lining up with TRBD2. The CDR3 spans 16 residues. Germline loops: CDR1 SGHVS, CDR2 FQNEAQ. J was trimmed by 4 bases and V by 1 base; bases with no gene match: 7. This CDR3 reads CASSLGDGGVPDTQYF. The CDR3, as DNA: TGTGCCAGCAGCTTAGGGGACGGGGGGGTCCCAGATACGCAGTATTTT.

The V and J genes are TRBV15 and TRBJ1-5; 7 bases map to TRBD1. The J segment lost 5 bases and the V segment lost 4 bases, leaving 8 bases of the junction unmatched. This CDR3 has 15 amino acids. Germline V gene lookup returns CDR1 LNHNV and CDR2 YYDKDF (reference sequence). This CDR3 is CATSIPGGGHQPQHF. Here the CDR3 DNA reads TGTGCCACCAGCATTCCAGGGGGTGGACATCAGCCCCAGCATTTT.

The rearrangement joins TRBV27 to TRBJ2-4; 12 bases fit TRBD2. This CDR3 has 17 amino acids. Looked up from germline, CDR1 is MNHEY and CDR2 is SMNVEV (reference sequence). J was trimmed by 2 bases and V by 3 bases; bases with no gene match: 5. The CDR3 DNA sequence: TGTGCCAGCAGTTTCGGTCTAGCGGGGGGGTCCAAAAACATTCAGTACTTC. Its protein is CASSFGLAGGSKNIQYF.

The sample holds one count of this clone. The chain uses TRBV6-6 and TRBJ1-2; 8 bases fit TRBD1. Germline CDR1 MNHNY, CDR2 SVGAGI (reference sequence). This CDR3 has 13 residues. Trimming removed 5 bases from V and 4 bases from J; junction bases left unmatched: 3. CDR3 sequence: CASSPGGPYGYTF. The CDR3 nucleotides read TGTGCCAGCAGTCCAGGGGGCCCCTATGGCTACACCTTC.